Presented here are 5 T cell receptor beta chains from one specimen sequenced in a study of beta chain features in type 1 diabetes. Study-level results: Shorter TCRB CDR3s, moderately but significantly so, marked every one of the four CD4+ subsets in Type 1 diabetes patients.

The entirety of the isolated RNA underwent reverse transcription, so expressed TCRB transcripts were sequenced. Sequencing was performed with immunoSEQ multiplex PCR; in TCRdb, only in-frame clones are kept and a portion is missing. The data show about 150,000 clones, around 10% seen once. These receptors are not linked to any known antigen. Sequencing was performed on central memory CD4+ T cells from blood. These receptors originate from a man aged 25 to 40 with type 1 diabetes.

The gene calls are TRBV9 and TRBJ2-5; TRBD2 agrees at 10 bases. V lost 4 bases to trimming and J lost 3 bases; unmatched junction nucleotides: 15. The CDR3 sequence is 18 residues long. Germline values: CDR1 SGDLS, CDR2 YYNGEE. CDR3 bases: TGTGCCAGCAGCCACAAGGGCGGGATCCTAGCGGGAGAAGAGACCCAGTACTTC. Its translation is CASSHKGGILAGEETQYF.

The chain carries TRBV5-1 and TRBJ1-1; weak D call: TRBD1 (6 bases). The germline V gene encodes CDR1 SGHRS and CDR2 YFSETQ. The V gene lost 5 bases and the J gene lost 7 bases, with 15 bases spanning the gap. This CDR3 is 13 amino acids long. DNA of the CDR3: TGCGCCAGCAGTAAACAGGGTATCAATGAAGCTTTCTTT. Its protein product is CASSKQGINEAFF. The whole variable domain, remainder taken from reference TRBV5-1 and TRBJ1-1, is KAGVTQTPRYLIKTRGQQVTLSCSPISGHRSVSWYQQTPGQGLQFLFEYFSETQRNKGNFPGRFSGRQFSNSRSEMNVSTLELGDSALYLCASSKQGINEAFFGQGTRLTVV.

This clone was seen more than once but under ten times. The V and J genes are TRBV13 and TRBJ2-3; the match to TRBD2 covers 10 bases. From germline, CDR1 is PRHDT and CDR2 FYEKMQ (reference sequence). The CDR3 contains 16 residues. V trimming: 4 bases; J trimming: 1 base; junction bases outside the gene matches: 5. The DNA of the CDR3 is TGTGCCAGCAGCTCCCTAGCGGGAGTGGGCACAGATACGCAGTATTTT. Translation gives CASSSLAGVGTDTQYF.

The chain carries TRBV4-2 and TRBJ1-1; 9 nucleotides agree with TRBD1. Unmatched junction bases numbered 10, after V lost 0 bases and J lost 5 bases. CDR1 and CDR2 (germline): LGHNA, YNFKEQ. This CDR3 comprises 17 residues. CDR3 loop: CASSQDGVRTGETEAFF. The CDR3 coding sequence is TGTGCCAGCAGCCAAGATGGGGTTCGGACAGGGGAGACTGAAGCTTTCTTT.

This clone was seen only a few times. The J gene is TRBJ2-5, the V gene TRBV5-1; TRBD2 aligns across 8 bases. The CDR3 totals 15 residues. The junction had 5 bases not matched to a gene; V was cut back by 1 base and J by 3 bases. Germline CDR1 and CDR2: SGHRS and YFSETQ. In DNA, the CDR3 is TGCGCCAGCAGCTTGCGAGCGGGAGTAAAAGAGACCCAGTACTTC. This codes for CASSLRAGVKETQYF.